The rows below give T cell receptor beta chains drawn from one sample of a study of identical twins. MiXCR, run by TCRdb on the 5' RACE reads, gives a single entry per CDR3 protein. This table has 460,000 or so distinct CDR3 sequences, over 12% appearing once. The data were also submitted as part of a second study, on yellow fever vaccine responses in identical twins.

The sequenced sample consisted of CD4+ T cells sorted from blood. These receptors all stem from a woman younger than 35 in good health. CDR3s include the opening cysteine and the closing phenylalanine or tryptophan. Fields, in order: J gene, V gene, clone size, D gene, CDR3 DNA, CDR3 protein. D genes are given only for firm matches. Only part of the rows carry a size: once, few, many, or a class if the clone is expanded.

TRBJ2-2,TRBV20-1,few,NA,TGCAGTGCTAGAGATGACGCAGGGACACGTTGGACCGGGGAGCTGTTTTTT,CSARDDAGTRWTGELFF
TRBJ2-7,TRBV11-1,NA,TRBD1,TGTGCCAGCAGCTTCGACAGGGGGCGCCTCGAGCAGTACTTC,CASSFDRGRLEQYF
TRBJ2-7,TRBV5-1,many,NA,TGCGCCAGCAGTCTTGACAGCCTCACCTACGAGCAGTACTTC,CASSLDSLTYEQYF
TRBJ1-1,TRBV3-1,NA,NA,TGTGCCAGCAGCCGGCTCACTGAAGCTTTCTTT,CASSRLTEAFF
TRBJ1-1,TRBV7-8,few,NA,TGTGCCAGCAGGAATCAGGATAGGAGGGGCATGAACACTGAAGCTTTCTTT,CASRNQDRRGMNTEAFF
TRBJ2-1,TRBV7-6,few,NA,TGTGCCAGCAGCTCACTTGTTAGCAATGAGCAGTTCTTC,CASSSLVSNEQFF
TRBJ2-5,TRBV5-1,NA,NA,TGCGCCAGCAGCTTGGCACAGGGTTTGCAGACCCAGTACTTC,CASSLAQGLQTQYF
TRBJ1-1,TRBV20-1,NA,TRBD1,TGCAGTGCTATAAAATTCGGACAGGGTAACACTGAAGCTTTCTTT,CSAIKFGQGNTEAFF
TRBJ2-1,TRBV11-2,NA,TRBD2,TGTGCCAGCAGCTTAACTTCTGTTGGGACTAGCGGGAGTGTAAATGAGCAGTTCTTC,CASSLTSVGTSGSVNEQFF
TRBJ2-3,TRBV4-3,few,NA,TGCGCCAGCAGCCAACAAACAGGGTTCAACACAGATACGCAGTATTTT,CASSQQTGFNTDTQYF
TRBJ2-3,TRBV20-1,many,TRBD1,TGCAGTGCTAGAGATCCTTGGACAGGTGACACAGATACGCAGTATTTT,CSARDPWTGDTDTQYF
TRBJ1-5,TRBV28,few,NA,TGTGCCAGCAGTTCGGCGGCTGGGGATTATCAGCCCCAGCATTTT,CASSSAAGDYQPQHF
TRBJ2-1,TRBV6-4,NA,TRBD1,TGTGCCAGCAGTAACGACAGGGACAATGAGCAGTTCTTC,CASSNDRDNEQFF
TRBJ2-7,TRBV7-2,NA,NA,TGTGCCAGCAGCTTATCCCCCACCTCCGGCGAGCAGTACTTC,CASSLSPTSGEQYF
TRBJ2-7,TRBV20-1,NA,TRBD2,TGCAGTGCTAGATTGGCCGGGGGGGCCAACGAGCAGTACTTC,CSARLAGGANEQYF
TRBJ2-5,TRBV6-5,many,TRBD1,TGTGCCACCAATACAGGGGGTGAGACCCAGTACTTC,CATNTGGETQYF
TRBJ2-3,TRBV4-3,NA,TRBD2,TGCGCCAGCAGCCAAACGACTAGCCTGGATACGCAGTATTTT,CASSQTTSLDTQYF
TRBJ2-7,TRBV2,NA,NA,TGTGCCAGCGGGGGCGAAACCTTACGCGAGCAGTACTTC,CASGGETLREQYF
TRBJ2-3,TRBV12-3/TRBV12-4,many,NA,TGTGCCAGCAGCCCCCATAGGGGGGGTCAATCCACAGATACGCAGTATTTT,CASSPHRGGQSTDTQYF
TRBJ2-1,TRBV5-1,NA,NA,TGCGCCAGCAGCAAAGGGGACCTCGGTAATGAGCAGTTCTTC,CASSKGDLGNEQFF
TRBJ2-5,TRBV5-1,few,NA,TGCGCCAGCAGCCTTGAGCTAGCTCCCCAAGAGACCCAGTACTTC,CASSLELAPQETQYF
TRBJ2-1,TRBV18,NA,NA,TGTGCCAGCTCACCACCTCTGTCTATGTCCTACAATGAGCAGTTCTTC,CASSPPLSMSYNEQFF
TRBJ2-1,TRBV28,few,TRBD2,TGTGCCAGCAGTTTCCGCCCAACTTGGTCTAGCGGGATCAATGAGCAGTTCTTC,CASSFRPTWSSGINEQFF
TRBJ2-3,TRBV6-5,NA,NA,TGTGCCAGCAGTTACTCGAACTCCGGCACAGATACGCAGTATTTT,CASSYSNSGTDTQYF
TRBJ2-7,TRBV25-1,NA,TRBD1,TGTGCCAGCAGTGATACCCGGGGGACAGGGATCGAGCAGTACTTC,CASSDTRGTGIEQYF
TRBJ1-2,TRBV6-5,few,TRBD1,TGTGCCAGCAGTTCGGGACAGGGGGCTAACTATGGCTACACCTTC,CASSSGQGANYGYTF
TRBJ2-2,TRBV11-2,NA,NA,TGTGCCAGCAGCGTGGGGCTAAACACCGGGGAGCTGTTTTTT,CASSVGLNTGELFF
TRBJ2-5,TRBV28,once,NA,TGTGCCAGCAGTTCACCCACAGCAGGGGCCCAAGAGACCCAGTACTTC,CASSSPTAGAQETQYF
TRBJ2-2,TRBV11-2,NA,TRBD2,TGTGCCAGCAGCTCTGGACTAGCGGGAGTCGGGGAGCTGTTTTTT,CASSSGLAGVGELFF
TRBJ2-3,TRBV6-1,NA,TRBD1,TGTGCCAGCGACAGGGGAGGTGAAGATACGCAGTATTTT,CASDRGGEDTQYF
TRBJ1-1,TRBV27,few,NA,TGTGCCAGCAGTCTTCTCAGGGGAGGGTACACTGAAGCTTTCTTT,CASSLLRGGYTEAFF
TRBJ2-1,TRBV10-2,NA,TRBD2,TGCGCCAGATGGGGGCTAGCGGGATTCTGGTCCTACAATGAGCAGTTCTTC,CARWGLAGFWSYNEQFF
TRBJ2-1,TRBV28,NA,TRBD2,TGTGCCAGCAGTTCCACTCGACTAGCGGGAGACCATGAGCAGTTCTTC,CASSSTRLAGDHEQFF
TRBJ2-7,TRBV18,NA,NA,TGTGCCAGCTCATCCCTGGACGTCGACCATCCCGCGGGGCAGTACTTC,CASSSLDVDHPAGQYF
TRBJ2-7,TRBV7-2,NA,NA,TGTGCCACCGAGGACAGGAGGGGCTCCTACGAGCAGTACTTC,CATEDRRGSYEQYF
TRBJ2-1,TRBV10-3,few,TRBD2,TGTGCCACCGGACTAGCGGGGATCTCCTACAATGAGCAGTTCTTC,CATGLAGISYNEQFF
TRBJ2-6,TRBV7-2,NA,NA,TGTGCCAGCAGCTTTAAGGGTGGGGCCAACGTCCTGACTTTC,CASSFKGGANVLTF
TRBJ2-1,TRBV29-1,few,TRBD2,TGCAGCGCTGGGACTAGCAGGGGGGGTGGAGGTGAGCAGTTCTTC,CSAGTSRGGGGEQFF
TRBJ2-1,TRBV20-1,NA,NA,TGCAGTGCTAGGGGCGATCGTTACAATGAGCAGTTCTTC,CSARGDRYNEQFF
TRBJ2-1,TRBV7-9,many,NA,TGTGCCAGCAGCCGTGAAGCAGGGGCCCTCTCCTACAATGAGCAGTTCTTC,CASSREAGALSYNEQFF
TRBJ2-7,TRBV5-5,NA,NA,TGTGCCAGCCGCCCAGGGCTCCGGATTTACGAGCAGTACTTC,CASRPGLRIYEQYF
TRBJ2-7,TRBV6-2/TRBV6-3,NA,NA,TGTGCCAGCAGCATGACAGGACACGAGCAGTGCTTC,CASSMTGHEQCF
TRBJ1-1,TRBV2,NA,NA,TGTGCCAGCAGTGAACTCGCAGGCGGGAACACTGAAGCTTTCTTT,CASSELAGGNTEAFF
TRBJ2-7,TRBV28,few,NA,TGTGCCAGCAGCTCGCGGACCAGGGGGACTTCCTACGAGCAGTACTTC,CASSSRTRGTSYEQYF
TRBJ1-6,TRBV2,NA,NA,TGTGCCAGCAACGGACAGAGCTCCTATAATTCACCCCTCCACTTT,CASNGQSSYNSPLHF
TRBJ2-7,TRBV28,NA,TRBD1,TGTGCCAGCAGTTACCAGGGGGCCTGGGACGAGCAGTACTTC,CASSYQGAWDEQYF
TRBJ2-7,TRBV12-3/TRBV12-4,many,TRBD2,TGTGCCAGCAGTTTAGGGACCGGGACTAGCGACGAGCAGTACTTC,CASSLGTGTSDEQYF
TRBJ2-7,TRBV10-1,NA,TRBD1,TGCGCCAGCAGTCTTGGACAGGGGGGGCACTACGAGCAGTACTTC,CASSLGQGGHYEQYF
TRBJ2-7,TRBV3-1,NA,NA,TGTGCCAGCGGAAACTGGGTTTCGACCTACGAGCAGTACTTC,CASGNWVSTYEQYF
TRBJ2-2,TRBV5-1,NA,NA,TGCGCCAGCAGCTTGAAAGGGAACGAGGGCGGGGAGCTGTTTTTT,CASSLKGNEGGELFF
TRBJ2-1,TRBV10-1,NA,NA,TGCGCCAGCAGTGAGTCGATAAGTGCCCCCTACAATGAGCAGTTCTTC,CASSESISAPYNEQFF
TRBJ1-5,TRBV10-3,few,NA,TGTGCCATCAGTGTTAAAAGACAGGCGGGTCAGCCCCAGCATTTT,CAISVKRQAGQPQHF
TRBJ2-7,TRBV7-9,NA,TRBD2,TGTGCCAGCAGCTCGCCGGGACTACCAACCTACGAGCAGTACTTC,CASSSPGLPTYEQYF
TRBJ2-5,TRBV20-1,few,NA,TGCAGTGCCACACTGGGAGCGGCCCAAGAGACCCAGTACTTC,CSATLGAAQETQYF
TRBJ2-5,TRBV4-3,few,NA,TGCGCCAGCAGCCAAGATGGCAGGGCCCAGTACTTC,CASSQDGRAQYF